This record concerns one T cell receptor (beta chain) sequence. Its antigen is still unknown. Losses at the gene ends were 2 bases for V and 4 bases for J; bases not matched to a gene: 10. Germline assignment: CDR1 MGHDK and CDR2 SYGVNS. This CDR3 region has 16 residues. This specimen comes from a study of cytomegalovirus exposure and HLA in healthy donors. General observations from the study: The classifier reportedly diagnosed cytomegalovirus status with high specificity and sensitivity. Cytomegalovirus association was listed for 164 TCR beta chains. Roughly uniform depth of sequencing across donors was assumed in presence/absence analyses.

Researchers ran the PCR with 60 Vbeta and 13 Jbeta primers. TCRdb's table, derived via immunoSEQ multiplex PCR, lists solely in-frame clones and lacks some. The sample gives around 150,000 clones, roughly 80% of which show up once; about 5.3% is in the top ten. The clonotype originates from a woman in her forties or fifties in good health and CMV-seronegative. The source material was PBMCs. The V call is TRBV25-1, the J call TRBJ2-7; 8 bases are shared with TRBD1. The CDR3 bases are TGTGCCAGCAGTGAACAGTTCCAGGGGGCGTCATACGAGCAGTACTTC. Its protein is CASSEQFQGASYEQYF.